Here is one TCR beta chain with its context. No antigen is known for it. Within the sample, other DNA sequences also encode this same CDR3. The V gene's germline CDR1 is GTSNPN and CDR2 SVGIG (reference sequence). This CDR3 has 14 amino acids. V was pared by 0 bases and J by 8 bases, with 16 bases between. The sample belongs to a study of cytomegalovirus exposure and HLA in healthy donors. Study-level findings and limits: A previous analysis found most TCR beta V segments productive roughly 87% or roughly 30% of the time.

With 60 Vbeta and 13 Jbeta primers, the PCR was carried out. Assay: immunoSEQ multiplex PCR; the TCRdb copy retains only in-frame clones and omits some. The sample includes just over 150,000 clones. Sequenced sample: PBMCs. This sequence originates from a man aged 25 to 45 in good health and CMV-seronegative. The chain combines TRBV30 with TRBJ1-2; tentatively, D is TRBD1 (6 bases). The CDR3 is CAWSVIGAGGGYTF. Written as DNA, the CDR3 is TGTGCCTGGAGTGTTATTGGCGCGGGGGGCGGCTACACCTTC.